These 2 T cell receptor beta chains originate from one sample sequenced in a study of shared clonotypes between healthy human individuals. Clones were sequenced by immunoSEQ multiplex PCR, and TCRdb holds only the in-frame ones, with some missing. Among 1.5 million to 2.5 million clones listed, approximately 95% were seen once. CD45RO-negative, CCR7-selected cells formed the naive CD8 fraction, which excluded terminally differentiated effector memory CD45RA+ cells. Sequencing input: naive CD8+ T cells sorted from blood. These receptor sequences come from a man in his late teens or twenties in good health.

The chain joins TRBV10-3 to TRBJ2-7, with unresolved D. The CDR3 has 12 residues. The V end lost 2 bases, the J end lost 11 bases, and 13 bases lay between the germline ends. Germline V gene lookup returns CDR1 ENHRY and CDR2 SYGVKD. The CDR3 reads CAISEDTSTEYF. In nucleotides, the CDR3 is TGTGCCATCAGTGAGGACACTTCCACGGAGTACTTC.

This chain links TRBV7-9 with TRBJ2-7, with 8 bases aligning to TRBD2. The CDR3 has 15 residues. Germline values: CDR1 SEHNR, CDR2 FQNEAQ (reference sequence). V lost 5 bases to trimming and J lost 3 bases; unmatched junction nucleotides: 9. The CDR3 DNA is TGTGCCAGCAGCCACCCGGGGGGGTCGAGCTACGAGCAGTACTTC. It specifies CASSHPGGSSYEQYF.